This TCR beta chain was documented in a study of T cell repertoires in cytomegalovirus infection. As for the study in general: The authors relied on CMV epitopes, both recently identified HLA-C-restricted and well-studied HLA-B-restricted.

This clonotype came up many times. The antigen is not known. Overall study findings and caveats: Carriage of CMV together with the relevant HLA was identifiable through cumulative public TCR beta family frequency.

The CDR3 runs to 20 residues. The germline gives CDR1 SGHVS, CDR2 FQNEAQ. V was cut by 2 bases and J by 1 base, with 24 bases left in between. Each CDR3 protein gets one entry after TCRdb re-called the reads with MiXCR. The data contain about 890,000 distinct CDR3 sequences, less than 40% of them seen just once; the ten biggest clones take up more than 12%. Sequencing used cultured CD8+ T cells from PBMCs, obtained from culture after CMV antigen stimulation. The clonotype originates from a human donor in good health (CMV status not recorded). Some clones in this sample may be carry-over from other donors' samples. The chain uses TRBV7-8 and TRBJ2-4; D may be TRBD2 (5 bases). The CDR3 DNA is TGTGCCAGCAGCTTATTCACAGCGGATCTCCCCGCCGGGGCCAAAAACATTCAGTACTTC. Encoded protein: CASSLFTADLPAGAKNIQYF. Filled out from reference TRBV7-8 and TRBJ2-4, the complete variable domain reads GAGVSQSPRYKVAKRGQDVALRCDPISGHVSLFWYQQALGQGPEFLTYFQNEAQLDKSGLPSDRFFAERPEGSVSTLKIQRTQQEDSAVYLCASSLFTADLPAGAKNIQYFGAGTRLSVL.